This T cell receptor beta chain is from a study of blood T cell repertoires in COVID-19. Overall study context: Donors in the United States, Italy and Spain gave samples during acute or convalescent COVID-19. In each case, the material was cDNA or gDNA derived from T cells, B-cell-depleted T cells, or PBMCs.

Germline V gives CDR1 SGDLS, CDR2 YYNGEE. V shed 0 bases and J shed 5 bases, with 12 bases lying between them. The CDR3 contains 15 residues. As processed by the authors: Researchers report that nucleated cell counts were estimated from reference gene primer amplification. Some clones are missing from TCRdb's copy, which holds only in-frame ones; the method was immunoSEQ multiplex PCR. D and trimming were read from the DNA, whereas the V and J calls and clone size are those reported in that table. The data show 85,000 to 95,000 clones, around 72% seen once. V usage is TRBV9 and J usage is TRBJ2-1, with D uncertain. The sequenced material came from peripheral blood. The sequence derives from a woman of 80 years or more with acute or convalescent COVID-19. This CDR3 reads CASSVALLNNNEQFF. The CDR3 coding sequence is TGTGCCAGCAGCGTAGCTCTACTAAACAACAATGAGCAGTTCTTC.